The TCR beta chain described here comes from a study of post-analysis software for immune sequencing data. The wider study: Clinical courses comprised relapsing-remitting, secondary progressive and progressive-relapsing multiple sclerosis. Study-wide results and caveats: Patients with multiple sclerosis recorded significantly lower normalized Chao1 diversity than controls, the study found.

A note on this clonotype: Its antigen is as yet unknown.

Every TCR beta cDNA library bore unique molecular identifiers. MiXCR was run by TCRdb on the PCR reads, yielding one entry per CDR3 protein. The sample yields 800,000 to 950,000 distinct CDR3 sequences, roughly half seen once. Sequencing was carried out using blood. This TCR derives from a girl between 10 and 17 years old with multiple sclerosis.

Here the CDR3 reads CASSENRGMTKNIQYF. The CDR3 nucleotides read TGTGCCAGCAGTGAGAACAGGGGTATGACCAAAAACATTCAGTACTTC. The chain is built from TRBV6-1 and TRBJ2-4; 7 bases match TRBD1. CDR1 MNHNS and CDR2 SASEGT come from the germline V gene. The CDR3 totals 16 residues. With V trimmed by 3 bases and J by 2 bases, 7 bases remained unmatched.